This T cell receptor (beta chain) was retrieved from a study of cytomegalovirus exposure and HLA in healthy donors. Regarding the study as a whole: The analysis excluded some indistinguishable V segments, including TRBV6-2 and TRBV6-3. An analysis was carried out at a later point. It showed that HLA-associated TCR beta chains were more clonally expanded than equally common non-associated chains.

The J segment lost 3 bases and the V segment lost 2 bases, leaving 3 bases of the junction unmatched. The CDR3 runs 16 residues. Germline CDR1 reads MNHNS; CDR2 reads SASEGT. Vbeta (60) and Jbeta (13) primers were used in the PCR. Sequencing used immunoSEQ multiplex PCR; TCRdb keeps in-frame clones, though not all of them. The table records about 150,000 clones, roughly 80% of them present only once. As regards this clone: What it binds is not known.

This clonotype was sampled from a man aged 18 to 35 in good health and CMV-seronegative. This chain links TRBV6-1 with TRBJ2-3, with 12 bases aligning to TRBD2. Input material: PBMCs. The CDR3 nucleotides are TGTGCCAGCAGTGAAACAGGGACTAGCGGGACAGATACGCAGTATTTT. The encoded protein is CASSETGTSGTDTQYF.